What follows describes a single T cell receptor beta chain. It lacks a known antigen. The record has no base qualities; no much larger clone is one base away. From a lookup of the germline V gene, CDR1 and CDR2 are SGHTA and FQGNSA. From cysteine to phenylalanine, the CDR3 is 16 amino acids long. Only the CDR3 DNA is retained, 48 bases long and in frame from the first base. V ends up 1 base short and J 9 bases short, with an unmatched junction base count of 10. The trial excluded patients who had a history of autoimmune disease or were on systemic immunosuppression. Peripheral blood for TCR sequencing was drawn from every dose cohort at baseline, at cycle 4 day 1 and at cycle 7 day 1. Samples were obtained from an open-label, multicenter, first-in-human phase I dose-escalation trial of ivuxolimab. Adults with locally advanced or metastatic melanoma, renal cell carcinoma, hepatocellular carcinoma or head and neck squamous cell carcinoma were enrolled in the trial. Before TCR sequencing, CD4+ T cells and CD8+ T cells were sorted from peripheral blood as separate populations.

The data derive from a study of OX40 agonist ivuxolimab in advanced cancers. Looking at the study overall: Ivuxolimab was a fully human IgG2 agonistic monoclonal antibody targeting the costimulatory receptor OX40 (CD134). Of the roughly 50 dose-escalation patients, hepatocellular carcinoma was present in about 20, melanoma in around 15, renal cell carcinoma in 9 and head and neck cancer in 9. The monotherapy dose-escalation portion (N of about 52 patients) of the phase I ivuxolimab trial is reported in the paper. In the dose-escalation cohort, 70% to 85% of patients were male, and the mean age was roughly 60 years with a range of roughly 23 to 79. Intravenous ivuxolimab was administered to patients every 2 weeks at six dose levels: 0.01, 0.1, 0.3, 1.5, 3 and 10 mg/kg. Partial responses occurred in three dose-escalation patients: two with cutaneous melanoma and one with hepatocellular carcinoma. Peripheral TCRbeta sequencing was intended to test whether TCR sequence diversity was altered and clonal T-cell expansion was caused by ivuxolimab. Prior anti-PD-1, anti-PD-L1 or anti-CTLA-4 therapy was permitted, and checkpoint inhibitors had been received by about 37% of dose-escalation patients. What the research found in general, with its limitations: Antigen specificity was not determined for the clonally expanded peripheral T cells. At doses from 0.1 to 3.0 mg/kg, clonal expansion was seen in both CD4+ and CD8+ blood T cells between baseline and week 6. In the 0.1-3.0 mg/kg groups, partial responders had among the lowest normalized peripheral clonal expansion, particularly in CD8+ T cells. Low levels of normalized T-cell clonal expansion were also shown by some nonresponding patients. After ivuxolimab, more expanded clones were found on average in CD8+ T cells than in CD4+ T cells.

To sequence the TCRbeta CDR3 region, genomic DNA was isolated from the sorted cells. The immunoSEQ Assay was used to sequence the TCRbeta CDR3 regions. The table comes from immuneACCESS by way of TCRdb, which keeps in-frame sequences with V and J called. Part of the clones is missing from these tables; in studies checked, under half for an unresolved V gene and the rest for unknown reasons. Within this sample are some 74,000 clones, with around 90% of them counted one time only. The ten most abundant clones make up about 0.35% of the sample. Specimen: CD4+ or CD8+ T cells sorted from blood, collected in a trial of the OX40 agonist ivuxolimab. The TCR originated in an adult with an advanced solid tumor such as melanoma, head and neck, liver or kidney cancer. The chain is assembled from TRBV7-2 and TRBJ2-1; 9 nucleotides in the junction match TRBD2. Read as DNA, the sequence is TGTGCCAGCAGCTTAGTTGGCGGGGGGGCCCCGCGTGAGCAGTTCTTC. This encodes CASSLVGGGAPREQFF.